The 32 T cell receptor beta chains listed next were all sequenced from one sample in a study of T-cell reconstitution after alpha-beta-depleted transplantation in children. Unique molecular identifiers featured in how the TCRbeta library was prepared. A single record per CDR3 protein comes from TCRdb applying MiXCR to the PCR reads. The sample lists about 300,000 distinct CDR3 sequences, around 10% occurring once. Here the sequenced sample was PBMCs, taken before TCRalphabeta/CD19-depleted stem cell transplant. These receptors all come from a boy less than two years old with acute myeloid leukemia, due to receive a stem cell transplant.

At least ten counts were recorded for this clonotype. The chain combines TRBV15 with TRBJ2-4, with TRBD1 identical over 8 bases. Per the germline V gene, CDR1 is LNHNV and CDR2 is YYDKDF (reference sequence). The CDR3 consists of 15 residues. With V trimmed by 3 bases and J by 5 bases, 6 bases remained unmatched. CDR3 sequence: CATSRWTGQENIQYF. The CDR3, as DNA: TGTGCCACCAGCAGGTGGACAGGGCAAGAAAACATTCAGTACTTC. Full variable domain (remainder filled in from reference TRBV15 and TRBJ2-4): DAMVIQNPRYQVTQFGKPVTLSCSQTLNHNVMYWYQQKSSQAPKLLFHYYDKDFNNEADTPDNFQSRRPNTSFCFLDIRSPGLGDTAMYLCATSRWTGQENIQYFGAGTRLSVL.

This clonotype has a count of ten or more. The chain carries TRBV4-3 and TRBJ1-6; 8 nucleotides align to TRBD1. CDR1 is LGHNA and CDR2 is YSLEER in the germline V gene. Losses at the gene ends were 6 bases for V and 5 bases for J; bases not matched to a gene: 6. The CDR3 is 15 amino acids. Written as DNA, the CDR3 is TGCGCCAGCAGGGCCGACAGGGGCAATAATTCACCCCTCCACTTT. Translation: CASRADRGNNSPLHF.

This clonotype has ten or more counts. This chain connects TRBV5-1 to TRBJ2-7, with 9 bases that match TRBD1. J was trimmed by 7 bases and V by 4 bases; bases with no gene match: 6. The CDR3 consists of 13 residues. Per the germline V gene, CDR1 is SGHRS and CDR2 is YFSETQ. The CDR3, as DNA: TGCGCCAGCAGCCAGGGACAGGGTGGGGAGCAGTACTTC. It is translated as CASSQGQGGEQYF.

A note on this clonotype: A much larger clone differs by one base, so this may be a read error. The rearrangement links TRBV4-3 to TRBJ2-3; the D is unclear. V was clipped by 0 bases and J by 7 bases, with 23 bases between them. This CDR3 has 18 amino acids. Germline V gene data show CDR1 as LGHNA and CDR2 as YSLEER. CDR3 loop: CASSQEVGQPPFAHTQYF. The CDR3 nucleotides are TGCGCCAGCAGCCAAGAAGTAGGCCAACCCCCTTTCGCACATACGCAGTATTTT.

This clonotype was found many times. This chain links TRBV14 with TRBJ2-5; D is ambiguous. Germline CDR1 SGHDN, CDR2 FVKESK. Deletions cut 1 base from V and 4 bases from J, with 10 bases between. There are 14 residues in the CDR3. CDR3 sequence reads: CASSQGWPGETQYF. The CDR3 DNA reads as TGTGCCAGCAGCCAAGGTTGGCCGGGAGAGACCCAGTACTTC.

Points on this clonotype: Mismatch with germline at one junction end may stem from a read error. In DNA, the CDR3 is TGTGCCACCAGCCAAGATGTCCCCGGGACTAGCACAGATACGCAGTATTTT. It translates to CATSQDVPGTSTDTQYF. This chain uses TRBV3-1 with TRBJ2-3; the D gene is possibly TRBD2 (6 bases). CDR3 length: 17 residues. Germline-derived CDR1 and CDR2 are LGHDT and YNNKEL (reference sequence).

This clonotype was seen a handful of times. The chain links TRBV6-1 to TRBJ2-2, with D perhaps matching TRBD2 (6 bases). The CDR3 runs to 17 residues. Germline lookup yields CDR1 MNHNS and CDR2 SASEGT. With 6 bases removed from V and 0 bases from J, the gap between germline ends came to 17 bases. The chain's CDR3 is CASSKPGTSANTGELFF. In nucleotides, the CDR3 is TGTGCCAGCAGCAAGCCGGGGACTTCAGCGAACACCGGGGAGCTGTTTTTT.

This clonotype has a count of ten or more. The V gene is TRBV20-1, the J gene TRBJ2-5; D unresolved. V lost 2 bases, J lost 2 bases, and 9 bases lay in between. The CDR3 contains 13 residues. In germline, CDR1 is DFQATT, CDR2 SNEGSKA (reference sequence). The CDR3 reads CSARSVGQETQYF. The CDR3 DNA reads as TGCAGTGCTAGATCGGTCGGGCAAGAGACCCAGTACTTC.

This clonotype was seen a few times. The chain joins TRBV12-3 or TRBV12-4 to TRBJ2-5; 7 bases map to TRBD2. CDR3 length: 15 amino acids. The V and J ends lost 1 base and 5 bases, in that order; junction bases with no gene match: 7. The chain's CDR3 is CASSLVRREGETQYF. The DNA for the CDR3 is TGTGCCAGCAGTTTAGTTCGCAGGGAGGGGGAGACCCAGTACTTC.

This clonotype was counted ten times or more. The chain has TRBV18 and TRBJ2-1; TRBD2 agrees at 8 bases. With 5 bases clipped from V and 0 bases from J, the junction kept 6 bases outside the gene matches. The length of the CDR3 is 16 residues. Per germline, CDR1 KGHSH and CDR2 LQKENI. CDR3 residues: CASSELTSGSYNEQFF. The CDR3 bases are TGTGCCAGCTCAGAACTAACTAGCGGCTCCTACAATGAGCAGTTCTTC.

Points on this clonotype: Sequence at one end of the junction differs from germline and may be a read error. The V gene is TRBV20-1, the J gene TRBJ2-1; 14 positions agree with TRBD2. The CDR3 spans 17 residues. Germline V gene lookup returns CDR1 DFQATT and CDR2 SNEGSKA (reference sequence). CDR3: CCASSRLAGGLYNEQFF. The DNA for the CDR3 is TGCTGTGCTTCCTCCAGACTAGCGGGGGGGCTCTACAATGAGCAGTTCTTC.

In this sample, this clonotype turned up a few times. CDR3 amino acids: CASSSTRTEQYF. For the CDR3, the DNA is TGTGCCAGCAGCTCGACTAGGACCGAGCAGTACTTC. The J gene is TRBJ2-7, the V gene TRBV7-2; a weak D match, TRBD2 (6 bases). The V gene's germline CDR1 is SGHTA and CDR2 FQGNSA. V lost 4 bases to trimming and J lost 6 bases, with 10 bases between them. This CDR3 is built from 12 residues.

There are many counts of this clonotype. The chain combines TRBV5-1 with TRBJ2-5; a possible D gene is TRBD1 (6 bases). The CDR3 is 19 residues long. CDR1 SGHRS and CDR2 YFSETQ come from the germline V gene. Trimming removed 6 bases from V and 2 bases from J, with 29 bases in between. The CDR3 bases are TGCGCCAGCAACCCATCCCACAGGGCCCCAAGGTTCAGACAAGAGACCCAGTACTTC. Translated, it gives CASNPSHRAPRFRQETQYF.

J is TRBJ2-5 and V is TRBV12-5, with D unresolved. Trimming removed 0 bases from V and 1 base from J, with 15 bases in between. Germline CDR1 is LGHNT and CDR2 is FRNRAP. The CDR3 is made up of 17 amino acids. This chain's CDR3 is CASGLVWAAPIQETQYF. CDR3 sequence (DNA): TGTGCTAGTGGTTTGGTATGGGCCGCACCCATCCAAGAGACCCAGTACTTC. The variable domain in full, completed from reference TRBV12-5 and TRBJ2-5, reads DARVTQTPRHKVTEMGQEVTMRCQPILGHNTVFWYRQTMMQGLELLAYFRNRAPLDDSGMPKDRFSAEMPDATLATLKIQPSEPRDSAVYFCASGLVWAAPIQETQYFGPGTRLLVL.

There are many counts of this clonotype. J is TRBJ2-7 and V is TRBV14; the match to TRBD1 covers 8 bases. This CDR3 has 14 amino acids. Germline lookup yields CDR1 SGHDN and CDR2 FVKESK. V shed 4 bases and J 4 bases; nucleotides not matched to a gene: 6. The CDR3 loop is CASSLYRGSYEQYF. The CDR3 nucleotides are TGTGCCAGCAGCCTCTACAGGGGGTCGTACGAGCAGTACTTC.

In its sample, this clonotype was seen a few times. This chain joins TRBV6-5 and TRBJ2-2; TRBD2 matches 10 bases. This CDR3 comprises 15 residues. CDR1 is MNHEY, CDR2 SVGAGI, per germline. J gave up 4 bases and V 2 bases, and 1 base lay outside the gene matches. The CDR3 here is CASSYSGGATGELFF. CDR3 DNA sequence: TGTGCCAGCAGTTACAGCGGGGGGGCCACCGGGGAGCTGTTTTTT.

The CDR3 loop is CASSQDRLGAGAYEQYF. The DNA for the CDR3 is TGCGCCAGCAGCCAAGATCGCCTAGGAGCGGGAGCCTACGAGCAGTACTTC. The chain is built from TRBV4-3 and TRBJ2-7; 8 bases fit TRBD2. Per the germline V gene, CDR1 is LGHNA and CDR2 is YSLEER. This CDR3 contains 17 residues. Germline trimming cut 0 bases from V and 2 bases from J; bases unmatched to any gene: 9.

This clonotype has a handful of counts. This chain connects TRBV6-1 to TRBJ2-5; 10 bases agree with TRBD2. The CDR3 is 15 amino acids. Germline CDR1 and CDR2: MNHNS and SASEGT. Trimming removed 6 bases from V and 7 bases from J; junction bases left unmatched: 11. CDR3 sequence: CASSPLAGRVVTQYF. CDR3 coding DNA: TGTGCCAGCAGCCCACTAGCGGGAAGGGTGGTGACCCAGTACTTC.

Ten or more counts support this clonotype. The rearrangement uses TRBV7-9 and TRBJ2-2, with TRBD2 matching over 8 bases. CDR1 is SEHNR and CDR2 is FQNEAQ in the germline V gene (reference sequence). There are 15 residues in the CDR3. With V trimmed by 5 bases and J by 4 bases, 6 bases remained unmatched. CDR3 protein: CASSPPGLVTGELFF. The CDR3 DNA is TGTGCCAGCAGCCCACCGGGACTAGTCACCGGGGAGCTGTTTTTT. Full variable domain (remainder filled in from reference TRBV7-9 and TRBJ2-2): DTGVSQNPRHKITKRGQNVTFRCDPISEHNRLYWYRQTLGQGPEFLTYFQNEAQLEKSRLLSDRFSAERPKGSFSTLEIQRTEQGDSAMYLCASSPPGLVTGELFFGEGSRLTVL.

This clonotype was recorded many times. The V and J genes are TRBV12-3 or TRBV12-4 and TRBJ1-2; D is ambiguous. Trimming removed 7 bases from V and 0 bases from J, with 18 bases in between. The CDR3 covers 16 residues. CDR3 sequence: CASTPPVPLANYGYTF. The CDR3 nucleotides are TGTGCCAGCACTCCACCGGTGCCGCTAGCTAACTATGGCTACACCTTC.

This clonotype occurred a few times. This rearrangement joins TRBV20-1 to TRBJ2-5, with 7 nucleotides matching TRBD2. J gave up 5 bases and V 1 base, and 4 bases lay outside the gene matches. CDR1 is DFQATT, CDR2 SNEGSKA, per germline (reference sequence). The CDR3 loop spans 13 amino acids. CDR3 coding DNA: TGCAGTGCTAGAGTTGCGGGGGAGGAGACCCAGTACTTC. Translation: CSARVAGEETQYF.

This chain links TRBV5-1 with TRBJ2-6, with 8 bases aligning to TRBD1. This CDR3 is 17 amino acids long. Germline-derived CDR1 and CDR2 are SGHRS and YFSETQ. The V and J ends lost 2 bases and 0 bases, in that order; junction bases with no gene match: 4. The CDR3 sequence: CASSLQGVDSGANVLTF. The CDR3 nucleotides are TGCGCCAGCAGCTTACAGGGGGTGGACTCTGGGGCCAACGTCCTGACTTTC.

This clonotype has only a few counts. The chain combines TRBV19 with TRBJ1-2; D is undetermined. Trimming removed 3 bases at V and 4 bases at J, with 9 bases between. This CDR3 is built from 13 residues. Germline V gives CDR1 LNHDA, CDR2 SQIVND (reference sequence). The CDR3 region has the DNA TGTGCCAGTAGTATGGAAGGACTCTATGGCTACACCTTC. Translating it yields CASSMEGLYGYTF.

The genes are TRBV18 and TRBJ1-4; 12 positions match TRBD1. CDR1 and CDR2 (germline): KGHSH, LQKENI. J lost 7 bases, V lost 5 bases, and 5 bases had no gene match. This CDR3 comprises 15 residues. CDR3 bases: TGTGCCAGCTCAGCCCGGGACAGGGGGCTTGAAAAACTGTTTTTT. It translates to CASSARDRGLEKLFF.

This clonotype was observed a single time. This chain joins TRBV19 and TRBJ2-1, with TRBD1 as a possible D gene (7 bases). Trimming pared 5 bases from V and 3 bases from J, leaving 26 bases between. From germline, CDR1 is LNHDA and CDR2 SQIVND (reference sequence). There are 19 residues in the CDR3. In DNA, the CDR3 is TGTGCCAGTAGTCTTTCGGGGACCTCAGGGGGAGGCAGCTACAATGAGCAGTTCTTC. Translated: CASSLSGTSGGGSYNEQFF.

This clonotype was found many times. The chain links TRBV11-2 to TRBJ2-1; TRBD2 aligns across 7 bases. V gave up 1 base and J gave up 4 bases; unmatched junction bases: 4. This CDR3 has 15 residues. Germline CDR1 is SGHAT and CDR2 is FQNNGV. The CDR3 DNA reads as TGTGCCAGCAGCTTAGGAGCGGGGCCTTACAATGAGCAGTTCTTC. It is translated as CASSLGAGPYNEQFF. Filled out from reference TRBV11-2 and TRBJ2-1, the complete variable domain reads EAGVAQSPRYKIIEKRQSVAFWCNPISGHATLYWYQQILGQGPKLLIQFQNNGVVDDSQLPKDRFSAERLKGVDSTLKIQPAKLEDSAVYLCASSLGAGPYNEQFFGPGTRLTVL.

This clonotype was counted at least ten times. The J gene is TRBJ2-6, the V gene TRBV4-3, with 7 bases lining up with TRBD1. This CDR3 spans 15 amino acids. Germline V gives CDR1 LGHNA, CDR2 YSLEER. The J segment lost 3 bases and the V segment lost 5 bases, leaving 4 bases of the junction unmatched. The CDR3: CASSRGQGGANVLTF. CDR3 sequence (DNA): TGCGCCAGCAGCAGGGGGCAAGGTGGGGCCAACGTCCTGACTTTC.

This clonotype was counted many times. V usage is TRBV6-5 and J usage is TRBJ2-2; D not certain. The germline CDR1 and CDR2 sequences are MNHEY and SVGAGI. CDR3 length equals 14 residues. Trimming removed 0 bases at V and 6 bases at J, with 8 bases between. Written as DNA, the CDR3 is TGTGCCAGCAGTTACTCACGCCCGGCCGGGGAGCTGTTTTTT. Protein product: CASSYSRPAGELFF.

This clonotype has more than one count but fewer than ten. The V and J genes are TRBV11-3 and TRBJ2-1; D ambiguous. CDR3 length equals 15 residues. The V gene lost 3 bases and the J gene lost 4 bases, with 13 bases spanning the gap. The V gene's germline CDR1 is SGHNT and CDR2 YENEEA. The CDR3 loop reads CASSFKTGLYNEQFF. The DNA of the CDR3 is TGTGCCAGCAGCTTCAAGACGGGTCTATACAATGAGCAGTTCTTC.

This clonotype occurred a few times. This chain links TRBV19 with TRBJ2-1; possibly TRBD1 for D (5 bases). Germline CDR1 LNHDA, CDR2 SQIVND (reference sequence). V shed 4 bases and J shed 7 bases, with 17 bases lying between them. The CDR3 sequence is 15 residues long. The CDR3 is CASSSTLLTGNEQFF. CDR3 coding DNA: TGTGCCAGTAGTAGCACCCTACTTACAGGTAATGAGCAGTTCTTC.

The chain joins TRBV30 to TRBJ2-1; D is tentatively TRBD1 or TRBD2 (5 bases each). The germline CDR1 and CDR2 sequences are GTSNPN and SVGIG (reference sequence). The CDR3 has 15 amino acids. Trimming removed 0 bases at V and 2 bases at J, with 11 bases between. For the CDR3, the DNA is TGTGCCTGGAGTGTACTGTGGGGGACCTACAATGAGCAGTTCTTC. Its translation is CAWSVLWGTYNEQFF.

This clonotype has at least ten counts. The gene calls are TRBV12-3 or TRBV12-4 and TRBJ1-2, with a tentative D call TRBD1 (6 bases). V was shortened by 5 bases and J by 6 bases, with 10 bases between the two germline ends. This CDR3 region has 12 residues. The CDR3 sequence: CASSPTGHGYTF. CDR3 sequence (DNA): TGTGCCAGCAGTCCGACAGGCCATGGCTACACCTTC.